In this sample, the clone carrying this TCR beta chain turned up a few times. What it recognizes is unknown. The junction differs from germline at one of its ends, possibly a read error. TRB rearrangements spanning V, D and J were amplified using mixed TRB-A/B primers. TCRdb reprocessed the multiplex PCR reads with MiXCR, giving one entry per CDR3 protein. The profile shows 2,500 to 3,000 distinct CDR3 sequences, approximately 42% of them singletons. The data stem from a study of T cell repertoires in aging, cancer and after chemotherapy. Across the study: Donor ages fell into six groups from 30 or younger up to 70 or older. Patients with chronic lymphocytic leukemia were sampled before and after fludarabine- or bendamustine-based chemotherapy.

The template was genomic DNA from peripheral blood, not RNA. Germline CDR1 and CDR2: SEHNR and FQNEAQ (reference sequence). This CDR3 has 13 amino acids. The study's findings and limits: In hematological cancer patients, infiltrated lymphoid organs may have impaired thymic emigration or peripheral T cell expansion.

Sequenced sample: blood. This sequence originates from a human donor with a blood cancer. The V call is TRBV7-9, the J call TRBJ2-5, with 9 bases matching TRBD2. The CDR3: CASSIAGVETQYF. The CDR3 DNA sequence: TGTGCCAGCAGCATAGCGGGAGTTGAGACCCAGTACTTC.